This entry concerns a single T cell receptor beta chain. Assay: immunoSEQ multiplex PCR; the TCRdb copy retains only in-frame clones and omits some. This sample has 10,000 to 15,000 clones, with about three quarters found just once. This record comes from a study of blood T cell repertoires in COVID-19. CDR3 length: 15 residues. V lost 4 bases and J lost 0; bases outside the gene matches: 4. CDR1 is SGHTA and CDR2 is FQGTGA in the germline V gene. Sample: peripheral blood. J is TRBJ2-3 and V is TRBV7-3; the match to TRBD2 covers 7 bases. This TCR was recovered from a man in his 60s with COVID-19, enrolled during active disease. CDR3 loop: CASSYLGGSTDTQYF. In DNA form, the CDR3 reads TGTGCCAGCAGCTACCTCGGGGGGAGCACAGATACGCAGTATTTT.